Sequencing of this T cell receptor beta chain was carried out in a study of post-analysis software for immune sequencing data. Study observations and caveats: Patients used about 5 TRBV segments, including TRBV5-6, TRBV5-1 and TRBV20-1, more often than controls.

This clonotype was recorded a few times. No antigen is known for it. Unique molecular identifiers were carried by the TCR beta cDNA libraries. Via MiXCR, TCRdb re-called the PCR reads, giving one row per CDR3 protein. The table lists about 400,000 distinct CDR3 sequences, around 37% of them singletons. From germline, CDR1 is SGHRS and CDR2 YFSETQ. This CDR3 region has 13 residues. V lost 3 bases and J 8 bases, leaving 14 bases between the germline ends. The chain couples TRBV5-1 to TRBJ1-2; D is unresolved. Source material: blood. This TCR was sampled from a girl aged 10 to 17 with multiple sclerosis. The DNA of the CDR3 is TGCGCCAGCAGCTCACCAGATCGGCAAGGCTACACCTTC. The encoded protein is CASSSPDRQGYTF.